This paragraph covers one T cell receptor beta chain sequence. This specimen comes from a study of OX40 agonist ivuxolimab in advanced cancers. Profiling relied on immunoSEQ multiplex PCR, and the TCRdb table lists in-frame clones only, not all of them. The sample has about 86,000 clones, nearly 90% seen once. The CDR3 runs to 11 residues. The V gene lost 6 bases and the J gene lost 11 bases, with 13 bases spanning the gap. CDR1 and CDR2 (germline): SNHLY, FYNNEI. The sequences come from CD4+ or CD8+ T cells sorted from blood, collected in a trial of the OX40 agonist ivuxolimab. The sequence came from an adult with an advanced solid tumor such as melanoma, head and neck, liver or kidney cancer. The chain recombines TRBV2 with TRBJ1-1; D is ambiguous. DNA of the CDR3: TGTGCCAGCAGCGCGTCGTACTCGGCTTTCTTT. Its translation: CASSASYSAFF. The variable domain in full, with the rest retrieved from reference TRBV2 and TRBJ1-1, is EPEVTQTPSHQVTQMGQEVILRCVPISNHLYFYWYRQILGQKVEFLVSFYNNEISEKSEIFDDQFSVERPDGSNFTLKIRSTKLEDSAMYFCASSASYSAFFGQGTRLTVV.